A single sample is the source of the 15 T cell receptor beta chains below, sequenced in a study of blood T cells in healthy people across ages. The second PCR ran about 6 to 11 cycles with a sample-barcoded 5' primer and J-beta primers. TCRdb re-called the 5' RACE reads with MiXCR, one entry per CDR3 protein. The sample has about 1.4 million distinct CDR3 sequences, 55% to 75% seen once; the top ten hold 6.5% to 8%. Sequenced input: blood. All receptors derive from a man aged 18 to 29 in good health.

J is TRBJ2-7 and V is TRBV29-1; 8 bases fit TRBD1. CDR1 and CDR2 from the germline V gene are SQVTM and ANQGSEA. The CDR3 has 12 residues. The trim removed 6 bases at V and 2 bases at J, leaving 3 bases unmatched. As DNA, the CDR3 is TGCAGCGTGGGACAGGAGACCTACGAGCAGTACTTC. Its protein product is CSVGQETYEQYF.

The chain joins TRBV15 to TRBJ2-4, with D perhaps TRBD1 (6 bases). V was cut by 4 bases and J by 13 bases, with 23 bases left in between. The CDR3 is 15 residues long. Germline CDR1 and CDR2: LNHNV and YYDKDF (reference sequence). DNA for the CDR3: TGTGCCACCAGCAAAACCGGGACATCTAAGGCCCAGCAGTACTTC. Its protein product is CATSKTGTSKAQQYF.

V usage is TRBV24-1 and J usage is TRBJ1-1; D may be TRBD1 (5 bases). The ends were cut back, 7 bases at V and 3 bases at J, with 11 bases in the middle. This CDR3 region has 13 residues. Germline values: CDR1 KGHDR, CDR2 SFDVKD. The CDR3 coding sequence is TGTGCCACCAGGGGACCGGCTTACACTGAAGCTTTCTTT. Amino acid sequence: CATRGPAYTEAFF.

The chain employs TRBV7-6 and TRBJ1-2; D call uncertain. Per the germline V gene, CDR1 is SGHVS and CDR2 is FNYEAQ. CDR3 length equals 12 residues. V dropped 5 bases and J dropped 4 bases, with 8 bases sitting between them. CDR3 nucleotide sequence: TGTGCCAGCAGCCCCTGGACCTATGGCTACACCTTC. This translates into CASSPWTYGYTF. Full variable domain (rest looked up from reference TRBV7-6 and TRBJ1-2): GAGVSQSPRYKVTKRGQDVALRCDPISGHVSLYWYRQALGQGPEFLTYFNYEAQQDKSGLPNDRFSAERPEGSISTLTIQRTEQRDSAMYRCASSPWTYGYTFGSGTRLTVV.

J is TRBJ1-2 and V is TRBV27; no clear D gene. Germline CDR1 is MNHEY and CDR2 is SMNVEV (reference sequence). Trimming removed 3 bases at V and 8 bases at J, with 22 bases between. CDR3 length equals 16 residues. CDR3 protein: CASSLSAPVIWSGYTF. The CDR3, as DNA: TGTGCCAGCAGTTTGAGCGCCCCAGTGATTTGGTCGGGCTACACCTTC.

V is TRBV6-6 and J is TRBJ1-6, with 7 bases matching TRBD1. The CDR3 is 14 residues long. Germline V CDR1 and CDR2: MNHNY, SVGAGI (reference sequence). The ends lost 3 bases at V and 7 bases at J; junction bases unmatched: 3. The CDR3 sequence is CASSYEQGNSPLHF. Written as DNA, the CDR3 is TGTGCCAGCAGTTATGAACAGGGGAATTCACCCCTCCACTTT.

The chain uses TRBV9 and TRBJ2-1, with 13 nucleotides matching TRBD2. V lost 1 base and J lost 4; bases outside the gene matches: 8. This CDR3 spans 18 amino acids. Germline assignment: CDR1 SGDLS and CDR2 YYNGEE. CDR3 nucleotides: TGTGCCAGCAGCGTAAGATTGGGACTAGCGGGGCTTTACAATGAGCAGTTCTTC. Amino acid sequence: CASSVRLGLAGLYNEQFF.

The chain recombines TRBV5-5 with TRBJ2-1; 7 nucleotides match TRBD2. V lost 3 bases and J lost 8; bases outside the gene matches: 14. The CDR3 totals 16 residues. CDR1 and CDR2 (germline): SGHKS, YYEKEE (reference sequence). The chain's CDR3 is CASSYYSGGASDEQFF. CDR3 DNA: TGTGCCAGCAGCTATTACTCGGGAGGAGCTAGCGATGAGCAGTTCTTC.

This clonotype was observed a few times. V gene TRBV28 combines with J gene TRBJ2-5, with D perhaps matching TRBD1 (6 bases). Trimming removed 6 bases from V and 2 bases from J, with 13 bases in between. Germline V CDR1 and CDR2: MDHEN, SYDVKM. The CDR3 consists of 14 residues. The CDR3 is CASRTYREQETQYF. In nucleotides, the CDR3 is TGTGCCAGCAGGACTTACAGGGAGCAAGAGACCCAGTACTTC.

The chain employs TRBV7-9 and TRBJ1-2; 9 nucleotides align to TRBD1. Per the germline V gene, CDR1 is SEHNR and CDR2 is FQNEAQ (reference sequence). V trimming: 5 bases; J trimming: 7 bases; junction bases outside the gene matches: 5. This CDR3 has 13 residues. The CDR3 bases are TGTGCCAGCAGCACCGGGACAGGGCGTGGCTACACCTTC. Protein: CASSTGTGRGYTF. Full variable domain (remainder filled in from reference TRBV7-9 and TRBJ1-2): DTGVSQNPRHKITKRGQNVTFRCDPISEHNRLYWYRQTLGQGPEFLTYFQNEAQLEKSRLLSDRFSAERPKGSFSTLEIQRTEQGDSAMYLCASSTGTGRGYTFGSGTRLTVV.

The chain combines TRBV5-5 with TRBJ1-2; 7 nucleotides agree with TRBD1. The CDR3 runs 14 residues. V shed 1 base, J shed 5 bases, and the junction held 5 bases outside the gene matches. Germline V gene data show CDR1 as SGHKS and CDR2 as YYEKEE (reference sequence). The CDR3 nucleotides are TGTGCCAGCAGCTTGCGGCCAGGGGGGTATGGCTACACCTTC. Its protein product is CASSLRPGGYGYTF.

CDR3 in amino acids: CASTGRVKDFYGYTF. The CDR3 nucleotides read TGTGCCAGCACCGGTCGGGTGAAGGATTTCTATGGCTACACCTTC. The V gene is TRBV18, the J gene TRBJ1-2; no firm D call. Germline loops: CDR1 KGHSH, CDR2 LQKENI. V was trimmed by 8 bases and J by 4 bases, leaving 20 bases between them. The CDR3 sequence is 15 residues long.

In this sample, this clonotype turned up a few times. The CDR3, as DNA: TGCAGCGGGGAATGGGACAGTTTCGAAGCTTTCTTT. It is translated as CSGEWDSFEAFF. The rearrangement links TRBV29-1 to TRBJ1-1; 7 bases align to TRBD1. The J segment lost 8 bases and the V segment lost 7 bases, leaving 10 bases of the junction unmatched. The CDR3 has 12 amino acids. Germline V gene data show CDR1 as SQVTM and CDR2 as ANQGSEA.

This clonotype was counted between two and nine times. This chain links TRBV7-8 with TRBJ2-4; 8 bases align to TRBD1. J lost 3 bases, V lost 1 base, and 5 bases had no gene match. The CDR3 is made up of 16 amino acids. The germline V gene has CDR1 SGHVS and CDR2 FQNEAQ. CDR3 in amino acids: CASSLGRGRSKNIQYF. The CDR3 bases are TGTGCCAGCAGCTTAGGCAGGGGGCGAAGCAAAAACATTCAGTACTTC.

This chain links TRBV5-1 with TRBJ2-7; the D gene is possibly TRBD2 (5 bases). V dropped 7 bases and J dropped 0 bases, with 17 bases sitting between them. The V gene's germline CDR1 is SGHRS and CDR2 YFSETQ. This CDR3 spans 15 amino acids. The CDR3 spells CASEPWAGSSYEQYF. The CDR3 bases are TGCGCCAGCGAACCGTGGGCGGGTAGCTCCTACGAGCAGTACTTC.